The T cell receptor beta chain under discussion was sequenced for a study of T cell responses to AZD1222 COVID-19 vaccine. This table comes from immunoSEQ multiplex PCR, and its TCRdb copy is limited to in-frame clones, with some not included. The sample has around 140,000 clones; roughly 92% are singletons. Whole-study findings and limits: Variant regions that are unmutated are reportedly the target of nearly half of spike-specific TCRs. Sampling that yielded the repertoires occurred only after the peak T cell response.

CDR3 length: 16 residues. V lost 0 bases to trimming and J lost 1 base, with 13 bases between them. Germline CDR1 is SGDLS and CDR2 is YYNGEE. On this clone itself: What it recognizes is unknown.

This rearrangement joins TRBV9 to TRBJ1-1, with a possible D match to TRBD1 (6 bases). This material consisted of peripheral blood, taken on day 0 of AZD1222 vaccination. This clonotype was obtained from an adult in good health. The CDR3 DNA follows: TGTGCCAGCAGCGTAGCTGCCAGGGGAGGGAACACTGAAGCTTTCTTT. Its protein product is CASSVAARGGNTEAFF.